This record concerns one TCR beta chain sequence. This entry comes from a study of blood T cell repertoires in COVID-19. Study as a whole: From the United States, Italy and Spain came samples of acute and convalescent COVID-19. From T cells, B-cell-depleted T cells, or PBMCs came the material, which was cDNA or gDNA.

Original analysis: Estimation of nucleated cell counts relied on the amplification of reference gene primers. Sequencing used immunoSEQ multiplex PCR; TCRdb keeps in-frame clones, though not all of them. V, J and clone size are taken as reported in that table, and D and trimming were inferred from the DNA itself. Of tens of thousands of clones listed, 80% to 90% are singletons. V was trimmed by 8 bases and J by 1 base, leaving 6 bases between them. The CDR3 is 13 amino acids. The TCR comes from a human donor with active COVID-19. The donor label of this sample is uncertain. The source material was peripheral blood. This chain uses TRBV12-3 or TRBV12-4 with TRBJ2-6; D is undetermined. The chain's CDR3 is CASCHSGANVLTF. The CDR3 coding sequence is TGTGCCAGCTGTCATTCTGGGGCCAACGTCCTGACTTTC.